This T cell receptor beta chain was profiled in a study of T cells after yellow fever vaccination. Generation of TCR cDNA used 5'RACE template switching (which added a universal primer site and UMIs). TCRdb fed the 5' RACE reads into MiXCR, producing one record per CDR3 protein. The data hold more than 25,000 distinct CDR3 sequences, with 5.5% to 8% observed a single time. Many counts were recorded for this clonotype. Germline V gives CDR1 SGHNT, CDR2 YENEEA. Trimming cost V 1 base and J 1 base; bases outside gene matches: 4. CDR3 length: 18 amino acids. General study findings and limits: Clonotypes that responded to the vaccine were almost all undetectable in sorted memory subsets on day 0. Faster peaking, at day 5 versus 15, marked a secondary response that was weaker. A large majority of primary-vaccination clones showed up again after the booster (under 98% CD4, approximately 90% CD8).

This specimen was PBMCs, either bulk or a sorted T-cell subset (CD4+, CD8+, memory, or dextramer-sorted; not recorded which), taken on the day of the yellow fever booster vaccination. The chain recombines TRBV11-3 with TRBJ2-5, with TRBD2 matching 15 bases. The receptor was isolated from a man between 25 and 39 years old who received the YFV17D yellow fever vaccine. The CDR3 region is CASSLVSGLAGGQETQYF. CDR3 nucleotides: TGTGCCAGCAGCTTAGTTTCGGGACTAGCGGGAGGCCAAGAGACCCAGTACTTC.